The sequence of this T cell receptor (beta chain) was determined in a study of OX40 agonist ivuxolimab in advanced cancers. Study outcomes and limitations: Within 6 weeks, CD4+ and CD8+ blood T cells expanded clonally at 0.1 to 3.0 mg/kg.

A history of autoimmune disease or systemic immunosuppression excluded patients. At baseline, cycle 4 day 1, and cycle 7 day 1, blood was sampled. This table comes from immunoSEQ multiplex PCR, and its TCRdb copy is limited to in-frame clones, with some not included. This sample yields more than 80,000 clones, of which approximately 91% are seen a single time; more than 0.65% belongs to the top ten. This clone came up once. Its cognate antigen is unknown. The V and J ends lost 1 base and 5 bases respectively, with 18 bases between them. Germline CDR1 is MGHRA and CDR2 is YSYEKL. The CDR3 length is 16 residues.

Material: CD4+ or CD8+ T cells sorted from blood, obtained in a trial of the OX40 agonist ivuxolimab. The receptor comes from an adult with an advanced solid tumor such as melanoma, head and neck, liver or kidney cancer. This chain joins TRBV4-1 and TRBJ2-7; D may match TRBD1 or TRBD2 (5 bases each). CDR3 sequence (DNA): TGCGCCAGCAGCCAAGGGCAACCGGGACGGGACGACGAGCAGTACTTC. Amino acid sequence: CASSQGQPGRDDEQYF.